The source of this T cell receptor (beta chain) is a study of T cells in Graves' hyperthyroidism and ophthalmopathy. The study's findings and limits: Model-based prediction identified ophthalmopathy a median 6.5 months prior to its onset. From stable hyperthyroidism, ophthalmopathy was separated by a 13 V-J model.

Clinical symptoms, serum thyroxine, TRAb, thyroid ultrasound and orbital computed tomography informed diagnoses. Each 10 ml fresh peripheral blood draw supplied the PBMCs. This clonotype was counted at least ten times. What it binds is not known. This CDR3 is 14 amino acids long. V was clipped by 5 bases and J by 0 bases, with 10 bases between them. Germline V gives CDR1 SEHNR, CDR2 FQNEAQ (reference sequence). RNA transcripts gave rise to amplified TCR beta CDR3 regions. In the first-round RT-PCR of the TCR CDR3, the HTBI primer set was used. TCRdb independently ran MiXCR on the multiplex PCR reads; one entry per CDR3 protein. Of around 560,000 distinct CDR3 sequences listed, approximately 15% are singletons.

The TCR sequence derives from a woman younger than 30 with Graves' hyperthyroidism. The sequenced material came from blood. This chain links TRBV7-9 with TRBJ1-1; tentatively, D is TRBD1 (5 bases). The CDR3: CASSLGHLNTEAFF. The CDR3 DNA is TGTGCCAGCAGCCTTGGACATTTGAACACTGAAGCTTTCTTT.